The text below deals with one T cell receptor (beta chain). A few counts support this clonotype. Its antigen is unknown. Within one base of it there is no much larger clone, and no base qualities were kept. Per the germline V gene (reference sequence), DFQATT is the CDR1 and SNEGSKA is the CDR2. Counted from cysteine to phenylalanine, this CDR3 has 15 amino acids. The only DNA kept is the CDR3, 45 bases in frame from the first base. V is pared back by 0 bases and J by 9 bases, with 18 bases lying between the germline termini. Systemically healthy Caucasian individuals from Russia, roughly 40 in total and aged about 6 to 100 years, were included as donors. Each donor gave 8 to 10 milliliters of peripheral blood, collected into EDTA-treated Vacutainer tubes. Ficoll-Paque density-gradient centrifugation was used to isolate PBMCs, with at least 6.5 million per sample. Trizol reagent was used to extract total RNA from PBMCs, with at least 5 micrograms per sample. The percentages of naive CD45RAhigh/CD27high T cells were determined by flow cytometry on a PBMC aliquot from every donor.

This specimen belongs to a study of blood T cells in healthy people across ages (dated by TCRdb to between 2014 and 2017). For context, the study as a whole: In model experiments, template switching captured about one uniquely barcoded TCR beta cDNA molecule for every two T cells. Two additional independent replicas of 1 million unique cDNA reads from the same blood draw were analyzed for two donors (one aged 18 to 30 and one aged 80 or older). Using deep sequencing normalized with unique cDNA molecular identifiers, the study measured how TCR beta repertoire diversity changes with age. To avoid experimental bias, donors of different ages were distributed randomly across sequencing lanes. Donors were grouped into four age groups: young (average roughly 15 years), middle-aged (over 35), aged (around 66) and long-lived (around 82).

Overall study results and their limits: The CMV infection status of donors was not known, potentially confounding age-related changes in expanded clonotypes. The long-lived group showed more naive CD4+ T cells, fewer expanded clones and increased TCR diversity than the aged group, suggesting age selection. The percentage of naive T cells measured by flow cytometry correlated strongly with observed TCR beta diversity. Because profiling used bulk unsorted PBMCs, naive and antigen-experienced compartments could not be compared conclusively. As age increased, observed TCR beta diversity per million T cells dropped in a roughly linear way, and a significant reduction was already evident by age around 41. Estimates of total diversity based on one million sequenced T cells were regarded as lower bounds and as underestimates.

The library was made by 5' RACE. These reads were obtained on an Illumina HiSeq 2500. A second PCR of roughly 7 to 12 cycles was run with a J-beta primer mix and a sample-barcoded 5' primer. A unique molecular identifier was introduced onto each TCR beta cDNA molecule by a template-switch 5' adaptor carrying 12 random nucleotides. At least 3 million CDR3-containing paired-end reads were obtained from each sample. The Mint cDNA synthesis kit, primed by a TRBC-specific oligonucleotide, was used to synthesize first-strand cDNA from all RNA. All cDNA was treated with uracil-DNA glycosylase and then went through a first 18-cycle PCR with the universal primers M1SS and BC2_uni_R. Processing in the source paper ran as follows. Normalization of each sample was performed by random selection of 1 million high-quality reads, each carrying a distinct molecular identifier. Instead of being binned into consensus sequences, reads with shared molecular identifiers were discarded. MiTCR, with a Q25 quality threshold and the strictest error-elimination algorithm, was used for CDR3 identification, clonotype clustering and error correction. Lower-bound total TCR beta diversity was estimated with a nonparametric unseen species model using Euler transformation. TCRdb reprocessed the public reads (quality trimming at Q25 with fastp, clone calling with MiXCR) and kept in-frame beta chains. Entries that share a CDR3 protein sequence are merged under the most common genes and DNA. None of the V and J calls come from the authors' own analysis; TCRdb made them. The sample table records some 920,000 distinct CDR3 sequences; roughly half of these occur just once. The ten most abundant clones make up about a fifth of the sample.

The chain was built from TRBV20-1 and TRBJ1-5; 6 matching bases give a weak D call of TRBD1. The sequenced material came from blood. The clonotype originates from an older woman in good health. CDR3 region: CSARERGGGGGPQHF. The DNA sequence follows: TGCAGTGCTAGAGAAAGAGGGGGGGGTGGTGGGCCCCAGCATTTT.